What follows are 23 T cell receptor beta chains derived from one specimen sequenced in a study of shared clonotypes between healthy human individuals. Assay: immunoSEQ multiplex PCR; the TCRdb copy retains only in-frame clones and omits some. The table shows 2.3 million or so clones, with approximately 93% occurring only once. The material sequenced was naive CD4+ T cells from PBMCs. The subset: CD45RA+ positively selected. These receptors all stem from a man between 18 and 35 years old in good health. Some clones in this sample may be carry-over from other donors' samples.

V usage is TRBV30 and J usage is TRBJ1-2, with TRBD1 matching over 10 bases. CDR1 GTSNPN and CDR2 SVGIG come from the germline V gene (reference sequence). Trimming took 3 bases from V and 4 from J; bases not matched to a gene: 11. The CDR3 is 16 residues long. The CDR3 DNA follows: TGTGCCTGGAGCCGGGACAGGGGAATTGTAAGCTATGGCTACACCTTC. Translating gives CAWSRDRGIVSYGYTF.

The rearrangement joins TRBV4-1 to TRBJ2-5; TRBD2 agrees at 8 bases. Judging by the DNA end, TRBJ2-7 fits better; the J call may be wrong. This CDR3 contains 14 residues. CDR1 is MGHRA and CDR2 is YSYEKL in the germline V gene. The CDR3 region has the DNA TGCGCCAGCAGCCCCTTAGCGGGACCCTACGAGCAGTACTTC. It is translated as CASSPLAGPYEQYF.

The chain links TRBV30 to TRBJ2-1, with a weak D call TRBD2 (6 bases). Germline CDR1 and CDR2: GTSNPN and SVGIG (reference sequence). V gave up 6 bases and J gave up 4 bases, with 16 bases separating them. The CDR3 totals 14 residues. The CDR3: CACTTAAGYNEQFF. The CDR3 bases are TGTGCCTGCACCACAGCGGCGGGATACAATGAGCAGTTCTTC.

Details on this clone: In the same sample, other DNA sequences code for this CDR3. J is TRBJ1-2 and V is TRBV19; D is unresolved. Germline CDR1 and CDR2: LNHDA and SQIVND (reference sequence). With 3 bases removed from V and 2 bases from J, the gap between germline ends came to 7 bases. This CDR3 is built from 13 residues. Here the CDR3 DNA reads TGTGCCAGTAGTATTGAAGGGAACTATGGCTACACCTTC. Translation: CASSIEGNYGYTF. Supplemented by reference TRBV19 and TRBJ1-2, the full variable domain reads DGGITQSPKYLFRKEGQNVTLSCEQNLNHDAMYWYRQDPGQGLRLIYYSQIVNDFQKGDIAEGYSVSREKKESFPLTVTSAQKNPTAFYLCASSIEGNYGYTFGSGTRLTVV.

The chain is built from TRBV4-3 and TRBJ2-5, with D possibly matching TRBD1 (6 bases). From germline, CDR1 is LGHNA and CDR2 YSLEER. V lost 1 base to trimming and J lost 4 bases, with 19 bases between them. The CDR3 contains 17 residues. As DNA, the CDR3 is TGCGCCAGCAGCCAAGTTTTTGCCAGGGGAAGAGGAGAGACCCAGTACTTC. Its protein is CASSQVFARGRGETQYF.

The genes are TRBV29-1 and TRBJ2-1, with TRBD2 matching over 8 bases. Germline V lookup: CDR1 SQVTM, CDR2 ANQGSEA. The CDR3 sequence is 14 residues long. With 7 bases clipped from V and 5 bases from J, the junction kept 10 bases outside the gene matches. In DNA form, the CDR3 reads TGCAGCGATTTAGCGGGACAAACCAACAATGAGCAGTTCTTC. Protein: CSDLAGQTNNEQFF.

The V call is TRBV6-5, the J call TRBJ1-2, with 10 nucleotides matching TRBD1. With 5 bases clipped from V and 7 bases from J, the junction kept 10 bases outside the gene matches. The CDR3 sequence is 15 residues long. Germline V CDR1 and CDR2: MNHEY, SVGAGI. The CDR3 coding sequence is TGTGCCAGCAGTGGCCAGGGACAGGGGTTTCCTGGCTACACCTTC. This gives the protein CASSGQGQGFPGYTF.

The chain employs TRBV28 and TRBJ1-5; 8 positions agree with TRBD1. CDR3 length equals 16 residues. From germline, CDR1 is MDHEN and CDR2 SYDVKM. The V segment lost 5 bases and the J segment 3 bases; nucleotides outside the gene matches: 9. The DNA for the CDR3 is TGTGCCAGCAGTCCGCCCGACAGGGGAGACAATCAGCCCCAGCATTTT. Amino acids: CASSPPDRGDNQPQHF. The full variable domain, rest sourced from reference TRBV28 and TRBJ1-5, is DVKVTQSSRYLVKRTGEKVFLECVQDMDHENMFWYRQDPGLGLRLIYFSYDVKMKEKGDIPEGYSVSREKKERFSLILESASTNQTSMYLCASSPPDRGDNQPQHFGDGTRLSIL.

As regards this clone: Other DNA sequences in this sample translate to the same CDR3. This rearrangement joins TRBV5-1 to TRBJ2-1; TRBD1 agrees at 7 bases. V trimming: 4 bases; J trimming: 4 bases; junction bases outside the gene matches: 2. Looked up from germline, CDR1 is SGHRS and CDR2 is YFSETQ. CDR3 length equals 13 residues. The CDR3 bases are TGCGCCAGCAGCCTGGGACAGTACAATGAGCAGTTCTTC. Amino acids: CASSLGQYNEQFF.

The J gene is TRBJ2-1, the V gene TRBV7-9; D is perhaps TRBD2 (6 bases). The CDR3 is 13 residues long. With 1 base removed from V and 8 bases from J, the gap between germline ends came to 9 bases. Germline V gene data show CDR1 as SEHNR and CDR2 as FQNEAQ (reference sequence). Here the CDR3 reads CASSLDRRDEQFF. For the CDR3, the DNA is TGTGCCAGCAGCTTAGACAGGAGGGATGAGCAGTTCTTC.

V gene TRBV5-4 combines with J gene TRBJ1-2, with a weak D call TRBD1 (5 bases). CDR1 and CDR2 (germline): SGHNT, YYREEE (reference sequence). V dropped 1 base and J dropped 8 bases, with 12 bases sitting between them. The CDR3 totals 13 residues. CDR3: CASSLWQGWGYTF. The CDR3 nucleotides are TGTGCCAGCAGCTTGTGGCAGGGCTGGGGCTACACCTTC.

This rearrangement joins TRBV28 to TRBJ2-5, with D unclear. This CDR3 has 14 amino acids. The V and J ends lost 2 bases and 2 bases respectively, with 9 bases between them. The V gene's germline CDR1 is MDHEN and CDR2 SYDVKM. CDR3 DNA: TGTGCCAGCAGTTTAGGCGCGATGCAAGAGACCCAGTACTTC. It codes for CASSLGAMQETQYF. The complete variable domain, with remaining parts taken from reference TRBV28 and TRBJ2-5, reads DVKVTQSSRYLVKRTGEKVFLECVQDMDHENMFWYRQDPGLGLRLIYFSYDVKMKEKGDIPEGYSVSREKKERFSLILESASTNQTSMYLCASSLGAMQETQYFGPGTRLLVL.

CDR3 protein: CASSYLADANYGYTF. Written as DNA, the CDR3 is TGTGCCAGCAGTTACTTGGCAGACGCTAACTATGGCTACACCTTC. The chain couples TRBV6-5 to TRBJ1-2, with D uncertain. V was cut by 1 base and J by 0 bases, with 9 bases left in between. Germline V gene data show CDR1 as MNHEY and CDR2 as SVGAGI. CDR3 length equals 15 residues.

V is TRBV7-9 and J is TRBJ2-1, with D tentatively TRBD2 (5 bases). V dropped 4 bases and J dropped 2 bases, with 6 bases sitting between them. This CDR3 is built from 13 residues. Germline V gene lookup returns CDR1 SEHNR and CDR2 FQNEAQ (reference sequence). In nucleotides, the CDR3 is TGTGCCAGCAGCTCTAGCCCCTACAATGAGCAGTTCTTC. This translates into CASSSSPYNEQFF.

The V gene is TRBV29-1, the J gene TRBJ2-3; 8 nucleotides agree with TRBD1. The CDR3 is made up of 12 amino acids. V lost 4 bases and J lost 7; bases outside the gene matches: 4. Germline-derived CDR1 and CDR2 are SQVTM and ANQGSEA. CDR3 residues: CSVVRGPNTQYF. CDR3 DNA sequence: TGCAGCGTTGTCAGGGGGCCAAATACGCAGTATTTT.

V gene TRBV9 combines with J gene TRBJ2-5; 8 nucleotides match TRBD1. The J call is uncertain, as TRBJ2-7 better fits the DNA end. Germline V gene data show CDR1 as SGDLS and CDR2 as YYNGEE. The CDR3 length is 15 residues. CDR3 sequence reads: CASSRTGTGTYEQYF. The DNA of the CDR3 is TGTGCCAGCAGCCGAACCGGGACAGGAACCTACGAGCAGTACTTC.

The rearrangement uses TRBV6-5 and TRBJ1-1; 7 positions agree with TRBD1. V shed 6 bases, J shed 5 bases, and the junction held 12 bases outside the gene matches. This CDR3 comprises 15 residues. Germline CDR1 and CDR2: MNHEY and SVGAGI. This CDR3 is CASRAFMTGQTEAFF. CDR3 nucleotides: TGTGCCAGCAGGGCCTTCATGACAGGGCAGACTGAAGCTTTCTTT.

The CDR3 spells CASSKGLAGVYNEQFF. Here the CDR3 DNA reads TGCGCCAGCAGCAAGGGACTAGCGGGAGTCTACAATGAGCAGTTCTTC. The chain has TRBV5-1 and TRBJ2-1; 14 nucleotides match TRBD2. The germline V gene encodes CDR1 SGHRS and CDR2 YFSETQ. J lost 3 bases, V lost 4 bases, and 3 bases had no gene match. This CDR3 is built from 16 residues.

This sequence joins TRBV29-1 and TRBJ2-2, with D perhaps TRBD2 (5 bases). V was cut by 7 bases and J by 4 bases, with 19 bases left in between. Germline lookup yields CDR1 SQVTM and CDR2 ANQGSEA. The CDR3 spans 15 residues. The CDR3, as DNA: TGCAGCGCCTCGACGGAGGAGCGCGGCACCGGGGAGCTGTTTTTT. Protein: CSASTEERGTGELFF.

This clone was observed a single time. This chain uses TRBV11-3 with TRBJ1-2; D unresolved. Trimming shortened V by 1 base and J by 8 bases, and 14 bases separated the two germline ends. Germline values: CDR1 SGHNT, CDR2 YENEEA. The CDR3 extends over 14 amino acids. The CDR3 DNA follows: TGTGCCAGCAGCTTAGTTTTGGGGTGCAACGGCTACACCTTC. This encodes CASSLVLGCNGYTF.

The chain links TRBV11-2 to TRBJ2-1; 11 bases align to TRBD2. The germline V gene encodes CDR1 SGHAT and CDR2 FQNNGV. This CDR3 is built from 16 residues. After removal of 2 bases from V and 4 bases from J, the junction contained 4 bases not matched to a gene. As DNA, the CDR3 is TGTGCCAGCAGCTTATTGGGGACTAGCGGTTACAATGAGCAGTTCTTC. Translation: CASSLLGTSGYNEQFF.

This clone was observed a handful of times. The V gene is TRBV5-1, the J gene TRBJ1-1; D call uncertain. Trimming took 0 bases from V and 1 from J, leaving 10 bases between them. Germline V gene lookup returns CDR1 SGHRS and CDR2 YFSETQ. The CDR3 covers 15 residues. For the CDR3, the DNA is TGCGCCAGCAGCTTGGGTCCACGAGCGAACACTGAAGCTTTCTTT. It codes for CASSLGPRANTEAFF.

The chain couples TRBV10-1 to TRBJ2-3, with TRBD2 matching over 14 bases. This CDR3 has 20 residues. CDR1 is WNHNN, CDR2 SYGVQD, per germline (reference sequence). Trimming took 7 bases from V and 2 from J; bases not matched to a gene: 17. DNA for the CDR3: TGCGCCAGCACCGGAATAACCGGGACTAGCGGGAGTGGTGACACAGATACGCAGTATTTT. Amino acid sequence: CASTGITGTSGSGDTDTQYF.